Listed below are T cell receptor beta chains from one sample, sequenced in a study of blood T cell repertoires in COVID-19. Measured with immunoSEQ multiplex PCR; TCRdb has only the in-frame clones, and not every one. The sample consists of 210,000 or so clones, around 84% of them appearing once. The sample was peripheral blood. All receptors come from a human donor in a cohort sampled during active COVID-19. Both conserved end residues are part of each CDR3. Each record gives: V gene, clone size, D gene, J gene, CDR3 protein, CDR3 DNA. The D gene is left open where the match is weak. Size is stated for part of the rows, as once, few or many counts, or as a class when the clone is expanded.

v_gene: TRBV18
abundance: NA
d_gene: TRBD1
j_gene: TRBJ2-6
CDR3aa: CASSRGTGGSGANVLTF
CDR3nt: TGTGCCAGCTCGCGCGGGACAGGGGGATCTGGGGCCAACGTCCTGACTTTC

v_gene: TRBV5-1
abundance: NA
d_gene: NA
j_gene: TRBJ2-6
CDR3aa: CASSKDTNLGANVLTF
CDR3nt: TGCGCCAGCAGCAAGGACACAAACCTTGGGGCCAACGTCCTGACTTTC

v_gene: TRBV19
abundance: NA
d_gene: NA
j_gene: TRBJ2-5
CDR3aa: CASSMSVQVTQYF
CDR3nt: TGTGCCAGTAGTATGTCGGTCCAAGTGACCCAGTACTTC

v_gene: TRBV5-5
abundance: NA
d_gene: NA
j_gene: TRBJ1-1
CDR3aa: CASSFQDTEAFF
CDR3nt: TGTGCCAGCAGCTTCCAGGACACTGAAGCTTTCTTT

v_gene: TRBV29-1
abundance: NA
d_gene: TRBD1
j_gene: TRBJ2-7
CDR3aa: CSALGTGIAEQYF
CDR3nt: TGCAGCGCCCTCGGGACAGGGATCGCCGAGCAGTACTTC

v_gene: TRBV15
abundance: NA
d_gene: NA
j_gene: TRBJ2-6
CDR3aa: CATSRDLLVGANVLTF
CDR3nt: TGTGCCACCAGCAGAGACCTCCTTGTTGGGGCCAACGTCCTGACTTTC

v_gene: TRBV6-5
abundance: NA
d_gene: NA
j_gene: TRBJ1-1
CDR3aa: CASSYNIFNTEAFF
CDR3nt: TGTGCCAGCAGTTATAACATTTTTAACACTGAAGCTTTCTTT

v_gene: TRBV19
abundance: NA
d_gene: NA
j_gene: TRBJ1-3
CDR3aa: CASRKDTRSGNTIYF
CDR3nt: TGTGCCAGTAGAAAAGACACTCGCTCTGGAAACACCATATATTTT

v_gene: TRBV19
abundance: once
d_gene: NA
j_gene: TRBJ1-1
CDR3aa: CASSIGSGSDTEAFF
CDR3nt: TGTGCCAGTAGTATAGGGTCAGGGTCGGACACTGAAGCTTTCTTT

v_gene: TRBV28
abundance: NA
d_gene: NA
j_gene: TRBJ2-7
CDR3aa: CASSFGSGEQYF
CDR3nt: TGTGCCAGCAGTTTCGGGTCGGGGGAGCAGTACTTC

v_gene: TRBV3-1/TRBV3-2
abundance: NA
d_gene: NA
j_gene: TRBJ1-2
CDR3aa: CASSQGTDSYGYTF
CDR3nt: TGTGCCAGCAGCCAAGGGACAGATAGCTATGGCTACACCTTC

v_gene: TRBV5-5
abundance: NA
d_gene: NA
j_gene: TRBJ2-1
CDR3aa: CASSADLRVYNEQFF
CDR3nt: TGTGCCAGCAGCGCGGACCTCAGGGTCTACAATGAGCAGTTCTTC

v_gene: TRBV7-2
abundance: few
d_gene: TRBD2
j_gene: TRBJ2-3
CDR3aa: CASSLETSGLTTQYF
CDR3nt: TGTGCCAGCAGCTTAGAAACTAGCGGGTTGACTACGCAGTATTTT

v_gene: TRBV28
abundance: NA
d_gene: NA
j_gene: TRBJ1-6
CDR3aa: CASSPRQNSPLHF
CDR3nt: TGTGCCAGCAGCCCCCGACAGAATTCACCCCTCCACTTT

v_gene: TRBV18
abundance: NA
d_gene: TRBD2
j_gene: TRBJ2-1
CDR3aa: CASSPGLAGVGEQFF
CDR3nt: TGTGCCAGCTCACCCGGACTAGCGGGAGTTGGGGAGCAGTTCTTC

v_gene: TRBV6-2/TRBV6-3
abundance: NA
d_gene: TRBD2
j_gene: TRBJ2-2
CDR3aa: CASSARGAGGRDTGELFF
CDR3nt: TGTGCCAGCAGTGCCAGAGGAGCGGGGGGGCGCGACACCGGGGAGCTGTTTTTT